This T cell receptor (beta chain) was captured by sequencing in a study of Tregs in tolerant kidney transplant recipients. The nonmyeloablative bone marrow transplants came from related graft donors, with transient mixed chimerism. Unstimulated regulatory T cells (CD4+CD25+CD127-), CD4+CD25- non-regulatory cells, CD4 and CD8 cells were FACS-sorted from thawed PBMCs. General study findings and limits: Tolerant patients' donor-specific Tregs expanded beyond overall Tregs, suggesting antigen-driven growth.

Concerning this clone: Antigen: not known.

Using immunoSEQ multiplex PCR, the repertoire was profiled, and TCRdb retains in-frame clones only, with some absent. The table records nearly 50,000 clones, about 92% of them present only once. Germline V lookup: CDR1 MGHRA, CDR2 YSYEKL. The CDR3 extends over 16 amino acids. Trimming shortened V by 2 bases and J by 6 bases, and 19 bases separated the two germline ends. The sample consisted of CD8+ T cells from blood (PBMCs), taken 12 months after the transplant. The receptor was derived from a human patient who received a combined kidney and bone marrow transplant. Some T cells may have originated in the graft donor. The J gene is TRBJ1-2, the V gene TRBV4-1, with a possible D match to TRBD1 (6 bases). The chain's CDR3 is CASSQTSLGTTNGYTF. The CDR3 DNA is TGCGCCAGCAGCCAAACATCCCTTGGGACAACAAATGGCTACACCTTC.